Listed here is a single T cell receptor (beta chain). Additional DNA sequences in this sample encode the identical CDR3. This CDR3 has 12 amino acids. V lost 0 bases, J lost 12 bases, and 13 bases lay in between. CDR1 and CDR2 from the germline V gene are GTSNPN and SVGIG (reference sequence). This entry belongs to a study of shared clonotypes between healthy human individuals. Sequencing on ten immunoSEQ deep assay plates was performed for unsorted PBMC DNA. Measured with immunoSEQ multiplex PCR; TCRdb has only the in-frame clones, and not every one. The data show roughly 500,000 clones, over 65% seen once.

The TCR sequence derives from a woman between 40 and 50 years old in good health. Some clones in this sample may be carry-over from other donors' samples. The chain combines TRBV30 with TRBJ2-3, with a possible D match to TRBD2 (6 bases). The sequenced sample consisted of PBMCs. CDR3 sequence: CAWSVWRGTQYF. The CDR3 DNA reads TGTGCCTGGAGTGTATGGCGGGGTACACAGTATTTT.